These 13 T cell receptor beta chains came from one sample sequenced in a study of T cell responses to AZD1222 COVID-19 vaccine. Sequenced by immunoSEQ multiplex PCR; TCRdb stores in-frame clones only, minus some. Among more than 100,000 clones, approximately 85% were seen once, and the ten largest hold approximately 8%. The sequences come from peripheral blood, collected 28 days after the second dose of the MenACWY control vaccine. The receptors stem from an adult who received the MenACWY meningococcal vaccine as a control.

The chain has TRBV5-1 and TRBJ2-2; 9 bases agree with TRBD2. V shed 7 bases and J 2 bases; nucleotides not matched to a gene: 6. CDR3 size: 15 residues. CDR1 and CDR2 from the germline V gene are SGHRS and YFSETQ. DNA for the CDR3: TGCGCCAGCCAAGGACTAGCGCACAACACCGGGGAGCTGTTTTTT. Translating gives CASQGLAHNTGELFF.

V gene TRBV5-1 combines with J gene TRBJ2-6; either TRBD1 or TRBD2 may fit D (5 bases each). The CDR3 is 20 residues long. V dropped 0 bases and J dropped 1 base, with 20 bases sitting between them. In germline, CDR1 is SGHRS, CDR2 YFSETQ. CDR3 sequence reads: CASSLGALQGWRSGANVLTF. The CDR3 DNA follows: TGCGCCAGCAGCTTGGGGGCGTTGCAGGGATGGAGGTCTGGGGCCAACGTCCTGACTTTC. The full variable domain, its missing parts supplied by reference TRBV5-1 and TRBJ2-6, is KAGVTQTPRYLIKTRGQQVTLSCSPISGHRSVSWYQQTPGQGLQFLFEYFSETQRNKGNFPGRFSGRQFSNSRSEMNVSTLELGDSALYLCASSLGALQGWRSGANVLTFGAGSRLTVL.

The V and J genes are TRBV6-6 and TRBJ1-5; 10 bases match TRBD1. Germline V gives CDR1 MNHNY, CDR2 SVGAGI (reference sequence). The CDR3 has 16 amino acids. V lost 2 bases and J lost 7; bases outside the gene matches: 8. CDR3 in amino acids: CASSYVPGQGMQPQHF. The CDR3 DNA sequence: TGTGCCAGCAGTTACGTCCCGGGACAGGGGATGCAGCCCCAGCATTTT.

The CDR3: CASSAGTSEYNEQFF. The CDR3 nucleotides read TGTGCCAGCAGCGCGGGCACTAGCGAATACAATGAGCAGTTCTTC. This rearrangement joins TRBV9 to TRBJ2-1; 7 bases line up with TRBD2. The CDR3 is 15 amino acids. Trimming took 3 bases from V and 4 from J; bases not matched to a gene: 7. Germline loops: CDR1 SGDLS, CDR2 YYNGEE.

In this sample, this clone turned up once. The V call is TRBV5-6, the J call TRBJ1-2; 12 nucleotides line up with TRBD1. After removal of 4 bases from V and 7 bases from J, the junction contained 8 bases not matched to a gene. The CDR3 has 15 residues. From germline, CDR1 is SGHDT and CDR2 YYEEEE. The DNA for the CDR3 is TGTGCCAGCAGCACTGAGGGACAGGGGGCGGTTGGCTACACCTTC. Protein: CASSTEGQGAVGYTF.

The chain couples TRBV2 to TRBJ1-1; 9 bases fit TRBD1. Germline V lookup: CDR1 SNHLY, CDR2 FYNNEI. The CDR3 runs 15 residues. With 11 bases clipped from V and 3 bases from J, the junction kept 13 bases outside the gene matches. CDR3: CAPLTGGARDTEAFF. CDR3 in DNA: TGTGCCCCACTTACAGGGGGCGCTAGGGACACTGAAGCTTTCTTT.

In this sample, this clone turned up a few times. The chain joins TRBV5-4 to TRBJ2-7; D possibly matches TRBD1 or TRBD2 (7 bases each). The germline V gene encodes CDR1 SGHNT and CDR2 YYREEE (reference sequence). Deletions cut 0 bases from V and 4 bases from J, with 11 bases between. This CDR3 is 14 amino acids long. The CDR3 here is CASSLGQGGYEQYF. The CDR3, as DNA: TGTGCCAGCAGCTTGGGACAGGGAGGGTACGAGCAGTACTTC.

The chain joins TRBV10-3 to TRBJ2-3, with D possibly being TRBD2 (6 bases). V was trimmed by 2 bases and J by 3 bases, leaving 15 bases between them. Germline V lookup: CDR1 ENHRY, CDR2 SYGVKD. The CDR3 extends over 16 amino acids. The CDR3 protein is CAISEPAEAGTDTQYF. The DNA of the CDR3 is TGTGCCATCAGTGAGCCCGCAGAGGCGGGAACAGATACGCAGTATTTT.

The chain employs TRBV10-3 and TRBJ2-3; D is unclear. The length of the CDR3 is 13 residues. V lost 2 bases and J 0 bases, leaving 3 bases between the germline ends. CDR1 ENHRY and CDR2 SYGVKD come from the germline V gene. Here the CDR3 reads CAISEPSTDTQYF. In DNA, the CDR3 is TGTGCCATCAGTGAGCCTAGCACAGATACGCAGTATTTT.

The chain uses TRBV5-1 and TRBJ2-1, with TRBD1 as a possible D gene (6 bases). The CDR3 spans 15 residues. V was cut by 0 bases and J by 9 bases, with 16 bases left in between. Germline V gives CDR1 SGHRS, CDR2 YFSETQ. In DNA, the CDR3 is TGCGCCAGCAGCTTGGGAGGCAGGGGATTTGGTGAGCAGTTCTTC. This translates into CASSLGGRGFGEQFF.

J is TRBJ1-5 and V is TRBV2; unclear D gene. Germline CDR1 SNHLY, CDR2 FYNNEI. The CDR3 runs to 14 residues. V was shortened by 2 bases and J by 5 bases, with 10 bases between the two germline ends. The CDR3 here is CASSELKGYQPQHF. CDR3 coding DNA: TGTGCCAGCAGTGAATTAAAGGGCTATCAGCCCCAGCATTTT.

This clone was picked up a small number of times. The J gene is TRBJ1-2, the V gene TRBV29-1, with 7 bases aligning to TRBD1. The CDR3 sequence is 13 residues long. V trimming: 7 bases; J trimming: 0 bases; junction bases outside the gene matches: 5. The germline V gene has CDR1 SQVTM and CDR2 ANQGSEA. CDR3 amino acids: CSGTQGTNYGYTF. Written as DNA, the CDR3 is TGCAGCGGCACACAGGGGACTAACTATGGCTACACCTTC.

This sequence joins TRBV19 and TRBJ2-1; 12 bases agree with TRBD2. The CDR3 has 17 amino acids. The germline gives CDR1 LNHDA, CDR2 SQIVND (reference sequence). Unmatched junction bases numbered 5, after V lost 1 base and J lost 4 bases. CDR3 sequence reads: CASSIGSSGREYNEQFF. Here the CDR3 DNA reads TGTGCCAGTAGTATAGGGTCTAGCGGGAGGGAGTACAATGAGCAGTTCTTC. The full variable domain, with the rest looked up from reference TRBV19 and TRBJ2-1, is DGGITQSPKYLFRKEGQNVTLSCEQNLNHDAMYWYRQDPGQGLRLIYYSQIVNDFQKGDIAEGYSVSREKKESFPLTVTSAQKNPTAFYLCASSIGSSGREYNEQFFGPGTRLTVL.